This TCR beta chain was identified during a study of blood T cell repertoires in COVID-19. Study-level information: T cells, B-cell-depleted T cells, or PBMCs supplied cDNA or gDNA.

The repertoire was sequenced with immunoSEQ multiplex PCR; TCRdb's copy has only in-frame clones and lacks some. The repertoire consists of under 250,000 clones, with about 85% occurring once and the leading ten covering around 3%. V shed 2 bases and J 2 bases; nucleotides not matched to a gene: 3. CDR1 is SGHNT and CDR2 is YYREEE in the germline V gene (reference sequence). The CDR3 extends over 15 amino acids. The chain recombines TRBV5-4 with TRBJ1-2, with TRBD1 matching 10 bases. Sequencing was carried out using peripheral blood. The TCR comes from a man aged 18 to 35 with active or convalescent COVID-19. The CDR3 region has the DNA TGTGCCAGCAGCTTAGGACAGGGGGTAAACTATGGCTACACCTTC. Translating it yields CASSLGQGVNYGYTF.